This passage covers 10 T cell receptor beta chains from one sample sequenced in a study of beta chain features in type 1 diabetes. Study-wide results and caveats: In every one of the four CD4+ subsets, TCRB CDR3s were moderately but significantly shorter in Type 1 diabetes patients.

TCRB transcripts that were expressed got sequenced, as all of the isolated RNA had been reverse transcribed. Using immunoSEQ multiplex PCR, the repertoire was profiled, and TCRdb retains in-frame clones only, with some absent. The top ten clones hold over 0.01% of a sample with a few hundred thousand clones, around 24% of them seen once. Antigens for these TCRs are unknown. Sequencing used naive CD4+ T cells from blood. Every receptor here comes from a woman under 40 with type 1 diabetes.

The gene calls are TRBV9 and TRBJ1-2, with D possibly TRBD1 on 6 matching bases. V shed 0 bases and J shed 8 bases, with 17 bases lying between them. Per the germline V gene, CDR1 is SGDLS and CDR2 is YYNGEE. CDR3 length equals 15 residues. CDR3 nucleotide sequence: TGTGCCAGCAGCGTAGAAGTGGGGGCGTCGGCCGGCTACACCTTC. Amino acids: CASSVEVGASAGYTF. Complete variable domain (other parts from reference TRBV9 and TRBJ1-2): DSGVTQTPKHLITATGQRVTLRCSPRSGDLSVYWYQQSLDQGLQFLIQYYNGEERAKGNILERFSAQQFPDLHSELNLSSLELGDSALYFCASSVEVGASAGYTFGSGTRLTVV.

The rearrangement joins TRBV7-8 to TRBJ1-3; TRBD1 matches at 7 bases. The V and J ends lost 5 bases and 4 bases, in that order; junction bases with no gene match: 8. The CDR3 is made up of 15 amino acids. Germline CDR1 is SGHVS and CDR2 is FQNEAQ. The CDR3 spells CASSEDRVSGNTIYF. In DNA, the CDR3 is TGTGCCAGCAGCGAAGACAGGGTTTCAGGAAACACCATATATTTT.

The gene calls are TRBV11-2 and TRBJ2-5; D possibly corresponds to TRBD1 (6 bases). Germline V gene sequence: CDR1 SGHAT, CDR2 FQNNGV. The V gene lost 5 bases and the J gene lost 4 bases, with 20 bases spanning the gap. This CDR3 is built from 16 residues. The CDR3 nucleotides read TGTGCCAGCAGCCTCCTCTTTCGGACAGTCGGAGAGACCCAGTACTTC. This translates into CASSLLFRTVGETQYF.

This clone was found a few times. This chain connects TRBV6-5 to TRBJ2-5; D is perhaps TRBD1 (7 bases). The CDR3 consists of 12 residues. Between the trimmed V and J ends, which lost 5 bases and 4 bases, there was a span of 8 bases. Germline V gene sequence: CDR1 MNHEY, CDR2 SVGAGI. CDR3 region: CASSQGGETQYF. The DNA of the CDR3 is TGTGCCAGCAGTCAGGGGGGAGAGACCCAGTACTTC.

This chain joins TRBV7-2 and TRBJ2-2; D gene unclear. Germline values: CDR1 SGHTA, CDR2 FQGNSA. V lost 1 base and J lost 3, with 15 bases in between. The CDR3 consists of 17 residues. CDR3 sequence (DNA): TGTGCCAGCAGCTTAGGTTCCAGCGATCATTACACCGGGGAGCTGTTTTTT. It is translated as CASSLGSSDHYTGELFF.

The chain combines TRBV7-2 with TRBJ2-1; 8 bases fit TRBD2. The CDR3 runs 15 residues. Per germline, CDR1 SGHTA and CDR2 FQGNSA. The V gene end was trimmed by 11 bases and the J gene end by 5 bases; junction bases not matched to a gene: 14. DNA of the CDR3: TGTGCCGAACCCTCCCCGGGAGGGCCCCACAATGAGCAGTTCTTC. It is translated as CAEPSPGGPHNEQFF.

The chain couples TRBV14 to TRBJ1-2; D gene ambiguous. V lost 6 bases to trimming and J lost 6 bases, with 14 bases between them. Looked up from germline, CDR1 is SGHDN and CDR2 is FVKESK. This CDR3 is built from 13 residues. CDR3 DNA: TGTGCCAGCAGTCCGACTTGGGAGCATGGCTACACCTTC. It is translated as CASSPTWEHGYTF.

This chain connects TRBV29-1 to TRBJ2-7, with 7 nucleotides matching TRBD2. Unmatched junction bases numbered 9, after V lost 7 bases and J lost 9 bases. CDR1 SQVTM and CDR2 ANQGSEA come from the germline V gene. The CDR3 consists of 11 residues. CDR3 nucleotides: TGCAGCGGCCTTACTAGCGTCGGGCAGTACTTC. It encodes CSGLTSVGQYF.

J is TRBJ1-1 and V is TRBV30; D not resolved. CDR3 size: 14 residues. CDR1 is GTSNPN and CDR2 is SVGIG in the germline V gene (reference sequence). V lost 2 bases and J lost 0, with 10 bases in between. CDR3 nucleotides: TGTGCCTGGAGTCAGGAGGGAATGAACACTGAAGCTTTCTTT. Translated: CAWSQEGMNTEAFF.

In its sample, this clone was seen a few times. The CDR3 region is CASSDLTGYDYEQYF. The CDR3, as DNA: TGTGCCAGCAGTGACCTGACAGGATATGACTACGAGCAGTACTTC. The rearrangement joins TRBV25-1 to TRBJ2-7, with D maybe TRBD1 (6 bases). CDR3 size: 15 residues. The V end lost 3 bases, the J end lost 3 bases, and 15 bases lay between the germline ends. Germline V gene data show CDR1 as MGHDK and CDR2 as SYGVNS.